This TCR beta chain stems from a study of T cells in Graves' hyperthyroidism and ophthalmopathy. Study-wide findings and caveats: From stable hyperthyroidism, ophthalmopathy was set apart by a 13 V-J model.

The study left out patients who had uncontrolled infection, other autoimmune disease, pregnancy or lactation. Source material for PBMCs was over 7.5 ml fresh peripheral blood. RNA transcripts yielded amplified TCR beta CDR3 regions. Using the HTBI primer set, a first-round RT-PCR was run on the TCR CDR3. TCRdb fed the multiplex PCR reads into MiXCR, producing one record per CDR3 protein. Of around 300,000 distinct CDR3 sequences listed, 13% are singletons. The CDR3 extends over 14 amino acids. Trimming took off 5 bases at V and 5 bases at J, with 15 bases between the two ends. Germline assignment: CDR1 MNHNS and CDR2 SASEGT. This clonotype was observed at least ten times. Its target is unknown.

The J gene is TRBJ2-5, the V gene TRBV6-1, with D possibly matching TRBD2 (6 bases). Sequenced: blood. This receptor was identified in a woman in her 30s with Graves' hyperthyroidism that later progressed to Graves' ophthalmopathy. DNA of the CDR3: TGTGCCAGCAGTTCGGACTCTGGGGGGGAGACCCAGTACTTC. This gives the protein CASSSDSGGETQYF.